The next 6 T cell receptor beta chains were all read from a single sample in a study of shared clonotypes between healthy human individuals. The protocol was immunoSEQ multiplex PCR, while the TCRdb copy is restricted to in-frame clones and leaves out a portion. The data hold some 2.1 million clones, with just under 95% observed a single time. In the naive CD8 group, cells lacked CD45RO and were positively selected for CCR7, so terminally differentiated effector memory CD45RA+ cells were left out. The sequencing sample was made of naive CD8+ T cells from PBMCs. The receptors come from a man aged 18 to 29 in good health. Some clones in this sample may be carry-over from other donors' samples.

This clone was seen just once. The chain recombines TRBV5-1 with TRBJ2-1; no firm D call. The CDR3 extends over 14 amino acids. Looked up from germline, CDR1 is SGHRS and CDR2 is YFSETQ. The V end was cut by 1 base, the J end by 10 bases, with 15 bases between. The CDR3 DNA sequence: TGCGCCAGCAGCTTGCCCTTGGTGGGCGAAGAGCAGTTCTTC. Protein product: CASSLPLVGEEQFF.

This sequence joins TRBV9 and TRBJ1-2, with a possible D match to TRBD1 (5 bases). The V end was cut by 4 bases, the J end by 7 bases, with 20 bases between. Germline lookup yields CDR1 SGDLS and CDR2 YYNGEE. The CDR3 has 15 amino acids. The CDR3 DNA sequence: TGTGCCAGCAGCCCCCGCTTGTTGCAGGGTGGTGGCTACACCTTC. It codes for CASSPRLLQGGGYTF.

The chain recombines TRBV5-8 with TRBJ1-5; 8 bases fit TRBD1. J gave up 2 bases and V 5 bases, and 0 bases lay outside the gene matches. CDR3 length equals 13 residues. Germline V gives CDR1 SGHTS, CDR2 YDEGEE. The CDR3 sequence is CASRTGGNQPQHF. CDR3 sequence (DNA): TGTGCCAGCAGGACAGGGGGCAATCAGCCCCAGCATTTT. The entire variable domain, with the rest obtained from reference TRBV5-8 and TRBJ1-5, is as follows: EAGVTQSPTHLIKTRGQQATLRCSPISGHTSVYWYQQALGLGLQFLLWYDEGEERNRGNFPPRFSGRQFPNYSSELNVNALELEDSALYLCASRTGGNQPQHFGDGTRLSIL.

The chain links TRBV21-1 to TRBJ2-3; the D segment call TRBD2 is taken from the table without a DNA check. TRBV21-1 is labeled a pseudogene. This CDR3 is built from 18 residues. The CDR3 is CASPDPLAGGRSTDTQYF. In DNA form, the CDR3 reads TGTGCCAGCCCCGACCCACTAGCGGGAGGGCGTAGCACAGATACGCAGTATTTT.

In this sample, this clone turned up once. CDR3: CASRLADYNEQFF. The CDR3 bases are TGTGCCAGCAGACTAGCGGACTACAATGAGCAGTTCTTC. The V gene is TRBV28, the J gene TRBJ2-1, with TRBD2 matching 8 bases. The trim removed 6 bases at V and 3 bases at J, leaving 1 base unmatched. CDR1 and CDR2 from the germline V gene are MDHEN and SYDVKM. This CDR3 is 13 amino acids long. The full variable domain, with the rest looked up from reference TRBV28 and TRBJ2-1, is DVKVTQSSRYLVKRTGEKVFLECVQDMDHENMFWYRQDPGLGLRLIYFSYDVKMKEKGDIPEGYSVSREKKERFSLILESASTNQTSMYLCASRLADYNEQFFGPGTRLTVL.

Here the CDR3 DNA reads TGTGCCAGTAGTACCGGGCCGTACAATGAGCAGTTCTTC. Encoded protein: CASSTGPYNEQFF. The J gene is TRBJ2-1, the V gene TRBV19; no definite D call. The CDR3 extends over 13 amino acids. V was shortened by 4 bases and J by 4 bases, with 8 bases between the two germline ends. CDR1 is LNHDA and CDR2 is SQIVND in the germline V gene (reference sequence). The variable domain in full, completed from reference TRBV19 and TRBJ2-1, reads DGGITQSPKYLFRKEGQNVTLSCEQNLNHDAMYWYRQDPGQGLRLIYYSQIVNDFQKGDIAEGYSVSREKKESFPLTVTSAQKNPTAFYLCASSTGPYNEQFFGPGTRLTVL.